The clone carrying this TCR beta chain was detected many times. TCRdb itself ran the 5' RACE reads through MiXCR, one entry per CDR3 protein. The data hold about 130,000 distinct CDR3 sequences, with about 15% observed a single time. This specimen comes from a study of early T cells in non-severe SARS-CoV-2 infection. CDR3 size: 14 residues. Trimming shortened V by 0 bases and J by 0 bases, and 1 base separated the two germline ends. In germline, CDR1 is SGHRS, CDR2 YFSETQ. This clonotype was sampled from an adult who was a healthcare worker with PCR-confirmed SARS-CoV-2 infection or an uninfected control (not recorded which). The sample taken for sequencing was whole blood. The chain uses TRBV5-1 and TRBJ2-6; D is ambiguous. The CDR3 reads CASSLDSGANVLTF. CDR3 in DNA: TGCGCCAGCAGCTTGGACTCTGGGGCCAACGTCCTGACTTTC. The whole variable domain, filled in from reference TRBV5-1 and TRBJ2-6, reads KAGVTQTPRYLIKTRGQQVTLSCSPISGHRSVSWYQQTPGQGLQFLFEYFSETQRNKGNFPGRFSGRQFSNSRSEMNVSTLELGDSALYLCASSLDSGANVLTFGAGSRLTVL.